This section outlines one T cell receptor beta chain sequence together with its context. This sample is part of a study of patients and donors after allogeneic stem cell transplantation. From germline, CDR1 is DFQATT and CDR2 SNEGSKA (reference sequence). The CDR3 runs 16 residues. The junction had 11 bases not matched to a gene; V was cut back by 3 bases and J by 5 bases. Each CDR3 protein gets one entry after TCRdb re-called the RT-PCR reads with MiXCR. Of over 400,000 distinct CDR3 sequences in the sample, approximately 16% are singletons; the top ten hold around 6.8%. The sequenced sample consisted of blood, either unsorted or a sorted T cell fraction (not recorded which). The chain combines TRBV20-1 with TRBJ2-2; 8 bases are shared with TRBD2. The sequence derives from a human donor who was either an allogeneic HSCT recipient or a stem cell or donor lymphocyte infusion donor (not recorded which). It is not recorded whose cells these are; they may come from a transplant donor. The CDR3 loop reads CSASSASGFWTGELFF. The CDR3 DNA reads TGCAGTGCTAGCTCGGCTAGCGGGTTTTGGACCGGGGAGCTGTTTTTT.